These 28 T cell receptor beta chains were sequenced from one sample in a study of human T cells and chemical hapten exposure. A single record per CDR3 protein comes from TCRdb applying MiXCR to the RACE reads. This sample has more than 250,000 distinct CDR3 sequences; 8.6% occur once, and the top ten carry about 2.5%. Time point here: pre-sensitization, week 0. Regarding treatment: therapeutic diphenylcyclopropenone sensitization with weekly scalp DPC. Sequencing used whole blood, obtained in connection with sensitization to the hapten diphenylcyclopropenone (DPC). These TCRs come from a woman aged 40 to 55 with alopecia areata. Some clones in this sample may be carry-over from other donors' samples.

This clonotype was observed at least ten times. The CDR3 spells CASRSGAGAEKLFF. For the CDR3, the DNA is TGTGCCAGCAGGTCCGGGGCCGGGGCTGAAAAACTGTTTTTT. This chain uses TRBV12-3 or TRBV12-4 with TRBJ1-4; D possibly corresponds to TRBD1 (5 bases). Deletions cut 6 bases from V and 7 bases from J, with 15 bases between. The CDR3 has 14 amino acids.

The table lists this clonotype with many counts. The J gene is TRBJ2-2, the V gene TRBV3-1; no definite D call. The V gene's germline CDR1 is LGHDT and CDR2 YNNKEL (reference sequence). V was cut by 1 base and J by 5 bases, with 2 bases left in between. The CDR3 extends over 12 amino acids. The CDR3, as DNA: TGTGCCAGCAGCCAAGGTACCGGGGAGCTGTTTTTT. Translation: CASSQGTGELFF.

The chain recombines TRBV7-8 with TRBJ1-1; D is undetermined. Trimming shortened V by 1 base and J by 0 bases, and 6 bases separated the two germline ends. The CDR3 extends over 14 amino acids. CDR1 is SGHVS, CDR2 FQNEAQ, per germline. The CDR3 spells CASSLEQLNTEAFF. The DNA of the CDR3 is TGTGCCAGCAGCTTAGAACAGTTGAACACTGAAGCTTTCTTT.

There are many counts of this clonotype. CDR3 DNA: TGTGCCTTAGGGGACGGCAGCGAGCAGTACTTC. Its translation is CALGDGSEQYF. The gene calls are TRBV10-3 and TRBJ2-7; D could derive from TRBD1 or TRBD2 (5 bases each). Per the germline V gene, CDR1 is ENHRY and CDR2 is SYGVKD. Between the trimmed V and J ends, which lost 11 bases and 6 bases, there was a span of 14 bases. CDR3 length: 11 amino acids.

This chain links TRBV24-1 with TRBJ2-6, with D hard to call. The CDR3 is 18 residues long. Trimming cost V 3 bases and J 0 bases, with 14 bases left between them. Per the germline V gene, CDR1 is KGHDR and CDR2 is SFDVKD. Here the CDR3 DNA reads TGTGCCACCAGTGATGATGCCCCGCCGGACTCTGGGGCCAACGTCCTGACTTTC. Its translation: CATSDDAPPDSGANVLTF.

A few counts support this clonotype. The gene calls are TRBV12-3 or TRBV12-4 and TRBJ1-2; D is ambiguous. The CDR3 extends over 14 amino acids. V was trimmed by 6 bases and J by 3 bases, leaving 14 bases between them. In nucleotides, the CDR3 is TGTGCCAGCAGCCAATCGAAGGTCCACTATGGCTACACCTTC. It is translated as CASSQSKVHYGYTF.

The CDR3 DNA reads TGTGCCAGCAGTCCGCGGGACAGGGGCACCTACGAGCAGTACTTC. Protein sequence: CASSPRDRGTYEQYF. The gene calls are TRBV12-3 or TRBV12-4 and TRBJ2-7, with 10 bases matching TRBD1. This CDR3 has 15 residues. V lost 5 bases to trimming and J lost 2 bases; unmatched junction nucleotides: 6.

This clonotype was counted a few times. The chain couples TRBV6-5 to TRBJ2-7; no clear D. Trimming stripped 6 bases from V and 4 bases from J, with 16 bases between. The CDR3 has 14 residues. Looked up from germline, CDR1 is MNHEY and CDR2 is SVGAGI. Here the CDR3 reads CASRTRPGDYEQYF. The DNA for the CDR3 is TGTGCCAGCAGGACAAGGCCTGGGGATTACGAGCAGTACTTC.

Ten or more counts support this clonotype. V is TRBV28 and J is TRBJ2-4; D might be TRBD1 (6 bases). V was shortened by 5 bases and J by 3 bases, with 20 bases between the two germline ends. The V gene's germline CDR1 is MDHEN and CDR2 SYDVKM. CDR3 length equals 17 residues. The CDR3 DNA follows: TGTGCCAGCAGTCCCCGGACAGCAACTATAGGCAAAAACATTCAGTACTTC. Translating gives CASSPRTATIGKNIQYF.

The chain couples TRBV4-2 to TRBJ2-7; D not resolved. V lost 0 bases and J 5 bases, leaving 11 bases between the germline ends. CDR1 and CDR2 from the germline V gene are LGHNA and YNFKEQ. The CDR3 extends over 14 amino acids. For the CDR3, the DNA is TGTGCCAGCAGCCAAGAAGCGCTCGGCGACGAGCAGTACTTC. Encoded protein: CASSQEALGDEQYF.

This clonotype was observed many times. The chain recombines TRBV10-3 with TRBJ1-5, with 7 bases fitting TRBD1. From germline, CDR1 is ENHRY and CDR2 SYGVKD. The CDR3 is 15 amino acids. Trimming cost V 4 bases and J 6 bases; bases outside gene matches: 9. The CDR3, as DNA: TGTGCCATCAGTGTTGGAGGGGGCTTAGGTCAGCCCCAGCATTTT. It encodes CAISVGGGLGQPQHF.

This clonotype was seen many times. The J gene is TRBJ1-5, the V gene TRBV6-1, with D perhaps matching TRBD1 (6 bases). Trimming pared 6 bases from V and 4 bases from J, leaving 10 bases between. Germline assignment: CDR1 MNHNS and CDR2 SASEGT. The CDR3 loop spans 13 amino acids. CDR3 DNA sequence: TGTGCCAGCAGGACAGGAGTGAATCAGCCCCAGCATTTT. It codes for CASRTGVNQPQHF.

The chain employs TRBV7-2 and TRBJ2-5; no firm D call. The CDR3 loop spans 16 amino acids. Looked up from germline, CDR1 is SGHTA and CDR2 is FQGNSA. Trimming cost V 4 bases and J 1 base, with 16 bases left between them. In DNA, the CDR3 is TGTGCCAGCAGCTCCTGGAGCGCCCGCCGCCAAGAGACCCAGTACTTC. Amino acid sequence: CASSSWSARRQETQYF.

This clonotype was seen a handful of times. CDR3 in amino acids: CASRTGGGTGYNEQFF. CDR3 nucleotide sequence: TGTGCCAGCAGGACTGGGGGCGGGACTGGGTACAATGAGCAGTTCTTC. The chain uses TRBV2 and TRBJ2-1; either TRBD1 or TRBD2 may supply D (6 bases each). The CDR3 spans 16 residues. V was shortened by 6 bases and J by 4 bases, with 19 bases between the two germline ends. Germline V gives CDR1 SNHLY, CDR2 FYNNEI.

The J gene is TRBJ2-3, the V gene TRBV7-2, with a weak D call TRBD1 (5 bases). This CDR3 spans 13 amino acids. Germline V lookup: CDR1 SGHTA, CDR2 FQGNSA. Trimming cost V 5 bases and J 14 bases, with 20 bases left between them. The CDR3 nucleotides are TGTGCCAGCAGCGTTGTCGCAAGGGGCTTTTGGTATTTT. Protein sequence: CASSVVARGFWYF.

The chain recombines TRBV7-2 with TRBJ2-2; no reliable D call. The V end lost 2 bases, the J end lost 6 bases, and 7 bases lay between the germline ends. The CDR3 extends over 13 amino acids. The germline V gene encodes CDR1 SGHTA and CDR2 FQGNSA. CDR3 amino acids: CASSLSFAGELFF. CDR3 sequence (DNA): TGTGCCAGCAGCTTAAGCTTCGCCGGGGAGCTGTTTTTT.

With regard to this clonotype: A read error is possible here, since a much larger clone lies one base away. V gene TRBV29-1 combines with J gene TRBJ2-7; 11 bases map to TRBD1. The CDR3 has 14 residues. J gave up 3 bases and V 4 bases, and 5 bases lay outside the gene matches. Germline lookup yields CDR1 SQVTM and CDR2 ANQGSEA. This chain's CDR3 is CSVVGQGVYYEQYF. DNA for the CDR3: TGCAGCGTTGTGGGACAGGGGGTTTACTACGAGCAGTACTTC.

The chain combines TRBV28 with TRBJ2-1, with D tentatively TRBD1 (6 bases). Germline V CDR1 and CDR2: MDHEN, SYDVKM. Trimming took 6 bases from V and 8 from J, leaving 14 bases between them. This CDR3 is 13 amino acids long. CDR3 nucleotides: TGTGCCAGCAGGCCGACAGGAAGGGATGAGCAGTTCTTC. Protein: CASRPTGRDEQFF.

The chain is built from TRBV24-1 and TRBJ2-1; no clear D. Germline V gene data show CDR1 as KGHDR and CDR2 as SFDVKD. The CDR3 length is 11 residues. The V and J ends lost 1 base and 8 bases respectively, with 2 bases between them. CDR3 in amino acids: CATSDFDEQFF. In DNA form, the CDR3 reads TGTGCCACCAGTGATTTTGATGAGCAGTTCTTC.

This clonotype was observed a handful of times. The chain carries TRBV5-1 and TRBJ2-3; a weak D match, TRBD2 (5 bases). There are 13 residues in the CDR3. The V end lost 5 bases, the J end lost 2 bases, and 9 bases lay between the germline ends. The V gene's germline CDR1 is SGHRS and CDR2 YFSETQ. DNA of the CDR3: TGCGCCAGCAGAGTCGGGGACACAGATACGCAGTATTTT. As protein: CASRVGDTDTQYF.

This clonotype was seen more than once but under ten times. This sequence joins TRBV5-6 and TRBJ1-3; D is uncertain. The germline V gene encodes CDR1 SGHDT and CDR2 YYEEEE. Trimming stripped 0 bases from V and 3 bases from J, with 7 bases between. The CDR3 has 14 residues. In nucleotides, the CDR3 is TGTGCCAGCAGCTTGGCGGGTTTTGGAAACACCATATATTTT. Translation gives CASSLAGFGNTIYF.

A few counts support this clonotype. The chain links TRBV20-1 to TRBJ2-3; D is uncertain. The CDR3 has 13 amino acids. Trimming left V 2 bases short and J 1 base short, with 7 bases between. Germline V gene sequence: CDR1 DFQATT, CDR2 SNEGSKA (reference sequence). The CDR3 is CSARKGRTDTQYF. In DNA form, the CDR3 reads TGCAGTGCTAGAAAGGGTCGCACAGATACGCAGTATTTT.

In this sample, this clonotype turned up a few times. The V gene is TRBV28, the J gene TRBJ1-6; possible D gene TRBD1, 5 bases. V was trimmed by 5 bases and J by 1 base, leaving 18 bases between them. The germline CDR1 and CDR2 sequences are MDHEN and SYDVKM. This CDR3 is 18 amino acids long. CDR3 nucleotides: TGTGCCAGCAGTCCTGGACATTTAAGGGTGTCCTATAATTCACCCCTCCACTTT. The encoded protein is CASSPGHLRVSYNSPLHF.

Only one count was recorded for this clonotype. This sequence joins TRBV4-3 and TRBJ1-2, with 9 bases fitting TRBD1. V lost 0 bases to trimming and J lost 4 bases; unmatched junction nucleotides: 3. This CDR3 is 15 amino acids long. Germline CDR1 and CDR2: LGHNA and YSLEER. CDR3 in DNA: TGCGCCAGCAGCCAAGATACAGGGGGCTCCTATGGCTACACCTTC. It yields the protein CASSQDTGGSYGYTF.

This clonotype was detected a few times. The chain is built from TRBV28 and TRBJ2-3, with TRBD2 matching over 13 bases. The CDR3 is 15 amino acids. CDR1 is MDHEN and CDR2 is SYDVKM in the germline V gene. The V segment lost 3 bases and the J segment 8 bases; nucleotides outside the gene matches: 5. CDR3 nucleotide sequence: TGTGCCAGCAGTTTGTGGACTAGCGGGAGCGGTACGCAGTATTTT. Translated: CASSLWTSGSGTQYF.

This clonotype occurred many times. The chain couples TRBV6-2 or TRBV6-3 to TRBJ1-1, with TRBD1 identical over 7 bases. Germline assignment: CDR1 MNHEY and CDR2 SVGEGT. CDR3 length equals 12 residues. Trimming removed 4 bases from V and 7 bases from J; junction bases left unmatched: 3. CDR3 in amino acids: CASSLTGFEAFF. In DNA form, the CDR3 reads TGTGCCAGCAGTTTGACAGGGTTTGAAGCTTTCTTT.

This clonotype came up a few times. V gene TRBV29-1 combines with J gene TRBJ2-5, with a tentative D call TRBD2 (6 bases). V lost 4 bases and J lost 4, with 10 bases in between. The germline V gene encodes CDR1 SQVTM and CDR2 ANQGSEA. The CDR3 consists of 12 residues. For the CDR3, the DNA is TGCAGCGTTGTGGCGGGGCTAGAGACCCAGTACTTC. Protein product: CSVVAGLETQYF.

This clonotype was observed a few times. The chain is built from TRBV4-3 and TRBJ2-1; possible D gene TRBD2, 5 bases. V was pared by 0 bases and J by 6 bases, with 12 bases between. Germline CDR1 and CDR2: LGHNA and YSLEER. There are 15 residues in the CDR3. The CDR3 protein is CASSQDASPRNEQFF. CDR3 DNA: TGCGCCAGCAGCCAAGATGCTAGCCCCCGCAATGAGCAGTTCTTC.